A single T cell receptor (beta chain) is shown here with its context. Its specificity is unknown. This entry is derived from a study of beta chain features in type 1 diabetes. The study, taken as a whole, reports: In every one of the four CD4+ subsets, TCRB CDR3s were moderately but significantly shorter in Type 1 diabetes patients.

Trimming removed 6 bases at V and 0 bases at J, with 12 bases between. This CDR3 has 15 residues. The germline V gene encodes CDR1 MNHEY and CDR2 SVGAGI. Expressed TCRB transcripts got sequenced, as all isolated RNA was reverse transcribed. Produced via immunoSEQ multiplex PCR; TCRdb's table is partial and in-frame only. The table includes about 390,000 clones, around 9.6% detected once. This TCR derives from a man under 40 with type 1 diabetes. Specimen: central memory CD4+ T cells from blood. The chain employs TRBV6-5 and TRBJ2-1; possible D gene TRBD1, 6 bases. DNA for the CDR3: TGTGCCAGCAGCAAGGACAGCGGCTCCTACAATGAGCAGTTCTTC. Amino acids: CASSKDSGSYNEQFF.